Following are 23 T cell receptor beta chains from one sample sequenced in a study of blood T cell repertoires in COVID-19. Libraries were prepared by immunoSEQ multiplex PCR; TCRdb keeps only in-frame clonotypes and omits some of them. The sample has just over 650,000 clones; 90% are singletons. The sequencing input was peripheral blood. The receptors come from a woman younger than 35 with acute or convalescent COVID-19.

The chain joins TRBV28 to TRBJ1-6; D is perhaps TRBD1 (6 bases). This CDR3 is 15 amino acids long. Germline-derived CDR1 and CDR2 are MDHEN and SYDVKM. The germline V and J ends were trimmed by 2 bases and 9 bases, with 14 bases remaining between them. The DNA of the CDR3 is TGTGCCAGCAGTTTAGGGAGCTCAGGGGCTTCACCCCTCCACTTT. Encoded protein: CASSLGSSGASPLHF.

The genes are TRBV19 and TRBJ2-3; 7 nucleotides align to TRBD1. Germline trimming cut 3 bases from V and 1 base from J; bases unmatched to any gene: 4. The CDR3 consists of 15 residues. CDR1 is LNHDA, CDR2 SQIVND, per germline (reference sequence). CDR3 loop: CASSITGQGTDTQYF. CDR3 nucleotide sequence: TGTGCCAGTAGTATTACCGGACAGGGCACAGATACGCAGTATTTT.

The chain uses TRBV6-2 or TRBV6-3 and TRBJ1-4; perhaps TRBD1 as D (6 bases). Trimming shortened V by 5 bases and J by 8 bases, and 12 bases separated the two germline ends. Germline V gene lookup returns CDR1 MNHEY and CDR2 SVGEGT. This CDR3 comprises 13 residues. The CDR3 sequence is CASSQGQREKLFF. The CDR3, as DNA: TGTGCCAGCAGTCAGGGACAAAGGGAAAAACTGTTTTTT.

This chain joins TRBV6-5 and TRBJ1-2; 9 bases are shared with TRBD1. In germline, CDR1 is MNHEY, CDR2 SVGAGI. J gave up 3 bases and V 6 bases, and 5 bases lay outside the gene matches. The CDR3 is 14 residues long. The CDR3 DNA reads TGTGCCAGCAGGAAGGACAGGGGTGACTATGGCTACACCTTC. Residues: CASRKDRGDYGYTF.

This clone has a single count. J is TRBJ1-1 and V is TRBV5-1; 9 bases agree with TRBD1. V lost 4 bases, J lost 1 base, and 5 bases stayed unmatched. CDR1 and CDR2 (germline): SGHRS, YFSETQ. The CDR3 loop spans 15 amino acids. CDR3 sequence reads: CASSPSTGGNTEAFF. CDR3 coding DNA: TGCGCCAGCAGCCCGTCGACAGGGGGGAACACTGAAGCTTTCTTT.

This chain links TRBV11-2 with TRBJ2-7; D might be TRBD2 (6 bases). There are 15 residues in the CDR3. Trimming took off 6 bases at V and 1 base at J, with 16 bases between the two ends. The V gene's germline CDR1 is SGHAT and CDR2 FQNNGV. The CDR3 spells CASSPIRTTSYEQYF. As DNA, the CDR3 is TGTGCCAGCAGTCCAATCCGGACTACTTCCTACGAGCAGTACTTC.

The gene calls are TRBV6-5 and TRBJ1-2; 10 nucleotides agree with TRBD1. Germline V gene sequence: CDR1 MNHEY, CDR2 SVGAGI. Germline trimming cut 6 bases from V and 7 bases from J; bases unmatched to any gene: 2. The CDR3 sequence is 12 residues long. This CDR3 is CASRRQGAGYTF. The CDR3 nucleotides are TGTGCCAGCAGGAGACAGGGGGCTGGCTACACCTTC.

This chain joins TRBV5-6 and TRBJ1-6, with a tentative D call TRBD1 (5 bases). The CDR3 spans 14 residues. The V end lost 4 bases, the J end lost 7 bases, and 12 bases lay between the germline ends. Germline assignment: CDR1 SGHDT and CDR2 YYEEEE. The CDR3 DNA sequence: TGTGCCAGCAGCACTGGGGACTTCAATTCACCCCTCCACTTT. This gives the protein CASSTGDFNSPLHF.

In regard to this clone: Different DNA sequences within this sample yield the same CDR3. This chain connects TRBV13 to TRBJ1-2; TRBD1 aligns across 8 bases. The CDR3 covers 12 residues. CDR1 and CDR2 from the germline V gene are PRHDT and FYEKMQ (reference sequence). V lost 8 bases to trimming and J lost 4 bases; unmatched junction nucleotides: 3. CDR3: CASSGQGYGYTF. The CDR3 DNA sequence: TGTGCCAGCTCTGGACAGGGCTATGGCTACACCTTC.

The J gene is TRBJ2-3, the V gene TRBV11-2; 9 bases map to TRBD2. The trim removed 3 bases at V and 2 bases at J, leaving 9 bases unmatched. The germline V gene has CDR1 SGHAT and CDR2 FQNNGV. This CDR3 spans 17 amino acids. Written as DNA, the CDR3 is TGTGCCAGCAGCTTCAGTTGGGCGGGGGGGGACACAGATACGCAGTATTTT. It specifies CASSFSWAGGDTDTQYF.

The CDR3 spells CSALGNSGNTIYF. Written as DNA, the CDR3 is TGCAGCGCGCTCGGGAACTCTGGAAACACCATATATTTT. The chain joins TRBV29-1 to TRBJ1-3; D gene uncertain. V was trimmed by 7 bases and J by 0 bases, leaving 10 bases between them. The CDR3 totals 13 residues. From germline, CDR1 is SQVTM and CDR2 ANQGSEA.

The chain joins TRBV5-1 to TRBJ2-3; TRBD2 aligns across 12 bases. V lost 0 bases to trimming and J lost 2 bases; unmatched junction nucleotides: 7. The CDR3 spans 18 residues. CDR1 is SGHRS, CDR2 YFSETQ, per germline. The CDR3 bases are TGCGCCAGCAGCTTGGCACGGACTAGCGGGGAGGTCACAGATACGCAGTATTTT. Translating it yields CASSLARTSGEVTDTQYF.

This clone was counted between two and nine times. The chain uses TRBV7-2 and TRBJ1-5; D might be TRBD1 (5 bases). The CDR3 loop spans 13 amino acids. Germline CDR1 SGHTA, CDR2 FQGNSA. Trimming pared 5 bases from V and 2 bases from J, leaving 7 bases between. The CDR3 coding sequence is TGTGCCAGCAGCATCAGGGGCAATCAGCCCCAGCATTTT. This encodes CASSIRGNQPQHF.

The chain uses TRBV30 and TRBJ1-2, with D hard to call. The V and J ends lost 2 bases and 2 bases respectively, with 9 bases between them. Germline V lookup: CDR1 GTSNPN, CDR2 SVGIG (reference sequence). There are 13 residues in the CDR3. CDR3 nucleotide sequence: TGTGCCTGGAGTCGGGGAGACAACTATGGCTACACCTTC. Its protein is CAWSRGDNYGYTF.

The J gene is TRBJ2-1, the V gene TRBV6-5, with 15 bases matching TRBD2. CDR1 MNHEY and CDR2 SVGAGI come from the germline V gene. J was trimmed by 10 bases and V by 6 bases; bases with no gene match: 7. CDR3 length: 15 amino acids. As DNA, the CDR3 is TGTGCCAGCAGATCACGCGGACTAGCGGGGGGGGAGCAGTTCTTC. This gives the protein CASRSRGLAGGEQFF.

The chain links TRBV4-3 to TRBJ1-2, with a weak D call TRBD1 (6 bases). CDR3 length: 16 residues. V was trimmed by 0 bases and J by 2 bases, leaving 13 bases between them. Germline V lookup: CDR1 LGHNA, CDR2 YSLEER. The CDR3 loop is CASSQEVVTGNYGYTF. The CDR3 DNA sequence: TGCGCCAGCAGCCAAGAGGTCGTTACAGGGAACTATGGCTACACCTTC.

This chain links TRBV5-1 with TRBJ2-2; possible D gene TRBD2, 6 bases. Germline assignment: CDR1 SGHRS and CDR2 YFSETQ. The CDR3 length is 16 residues. Between the trimmed V and J ends, which lost 2 bases and 1 base, there was a span of 12 bases. The CDR3 nucleotides read TGCGCCAGCAGCTTAAGGGAGGCGTTGAACACCGGGGAGCTGTTTTTT. Translation: CASSLREALNTGELFF. The full variable domain, completed using reference TRBV5-1 and TRBJ2-2, is KAGVTQTPRYLIKTRGQQVTLSCSPISGHRSVSWYQQTPGQGLQFLFEYFSETQRNKGNFPGRFSGRQFSNSRSEMNVSTLELGDSALYLCASSLREALNTGELFFGEGSRLTVL.

This rearrangement joins TRBV1 to TRBJ1-5; no check of the table's D call, TRBD1, against the DNA was made. TRBV1 is designated a pseudogene. The CDR3 is made up of 16 amino acids. The chain's CDR3 is CTSSKTTGEGDQPQHF. The CDR3, as DNA: TGCACCAGCAGCAAAACGACAGGGGAAGGAGATCAGCCCCAGCATTTT.

The gene calls are TRBV30 and TRBJ1-6; D is unresolved. This CDR3 is 15 amino acids long. V gave up 2 bases and J gave up 0 bases, with 8 bases separating them. CDR1 is GTSNPN and CDR2 is SVGIG in the germline V gene (reference sequence). In nucleotides, the CDR3 is TGTGCCTGGAGTTTGAAGAGCTCCTATAATTCACCCCTCCACTTT. As protein: CAWSLKSSYNSPLHF.

This clone came up once. The chain is built from TRBV4-3 and TRBJ1-1, with D possibly TRBD1 on 5 matching bases. The CDR3 sequence is 17 residues long. V lost 6 bases, J lost 1 base, and 21 bases lay in between. Looked up from germline, CDR1 is LGHNA and CDR2 is YSLEER. The CDR3 nucleotides read TGCGCCAGCAGTCAGGCACCCGGGACTTGGGGGAACACTGAAGCTTTCTTT. The encoded protein is CASSQAPGTWGNTEAFF.

V is TRBV7-9 and J is TRBJ2-7; the D gene is possibly TRBD2 (5 bases). This CDR3 has 15 amino acids. Per germline, CDR1 SEHNR and CDR2 FQNEAQ (reference sequence). V was cut by 4 bases and J by 2 bases, with 15 bases left in between. CDR3 in DNA: TGTGCCAGCAGCTCTAGCCTGGGCCTGACCTACGAGCAGTACTTC. Its protein product is CASSSSLGLTYEQYF.

The chain has TRBV9 and TRBJ2-1; 8 bases match TRBD2. The V and J ends lost 4 bases and 8 bases, in that order; junction bases with no gene match: 17. The CDR3 sequence is 17 residues long. CDR1 and CDR2 (germline): SGDLS, YYNGEE. The CDR3 DNA follows: TGTGCCAGCAGCCTTCAGCCGGGGGGGGCCGTTAGAGATGAGCAGTTCTTC. Protein: CASSLQPGGAVRDEQFF.

This chain uses TRBV3-1 (or the pseudogene TRBV3-2) with TRBJ2-7, with TRBD1 identical over 8 bases. Germline assignment: CDR1 LGHDT and CDR2 YNNKEL (reference sequence). The CDR3 runs 12 residues. The trim removed 4 bases at V and 12 bases at J, leaving 8 bases unmatched. The CDR3 nucleotides are TGTGCCAGCAGCCTCGGACAGGGAAGTGTGTACTTC. Its translation is CASSLGQGSVYF.